The 10 T cell receptor beta chains given below trace back to one sample, sequenced in a study of cytomegalovirus exposure and HLA in healthy donors. Primers included in the PCR were 60 Vbeta and 13 Jbeta primers. The method was immunoSEQ multiplex PCR; TCRdb's version includes in-frame clones alone and lacks a portion of them. Of about 90,000 clones in the sample, roughly four fifths are singletons; the top ten hold 4.6%. Sequencing was carried out using PBMCs. These receptors originate from a woman aged 35 to 49 in good health and CMV-seropositive.

J is TRBJ2-5 and V is TRBV9, with D perhaps TRBD2 (6 bases). The DNA end favors TRBJ2-7, so the J call may be wrong. CDR1 and CDR2 (germline): SGDLS, YYNGEE. This CDR3 is 14 amino acids long. The CDR3 loop is CASSLGTLTSEQYF. CDR3 coding DNA: TGTGCCAGCAGCTTAGGGACTCTAACCTCCGAGCAGTACTTC.

There are a few counts of this clone. The J gene is TRBJ2-5, the V gene TRBV19; 14 nucleotides match TRBD2. CDR1 is LNHDA, CDR2 SQIVND, per germline (reference sequence). This CDR3 spans 16 amino acids. With V trimmed by 3 bases and J by 5 bases, 5 bases remained unmatched. CDR3 sequence reads: CASSIGGLAGEETQYF. In DNA form, the CDR3 reads TGTGCCAGTAGTATTGGGGGACTAGCGGGAGAGGAGACCCAGTACTTC.

V and J are TRBV9 and TRBJ2-7; 11 bases map to TRBD1. The junction had 7 bases not matched to a gene; V was cut back by 0 bases and J by 5 bases. Germline CDR1 is SGDLS and CDR2 is YYNGEE. The CDR3 length is 16 residues. This CDR3 is CASSVGAWDRGNEQYF. CDR3 nucleotides: TGTGCCAGCAGCGTAGGAGCTTGGGACAGGGGGAACGAGCAGTACTTC.

The chain links TRBV5-4 to TRBJ2-5; D is possibly TRBD2 (6 bases). Trimming cost V 3 bases and J 3 bases, with 15 bases left between them. This CDR3 spans 15 amino acids. Looked up from germline, CDR1 is SGHNT and CDR2 is YYREEE (reference sequence). In nucleotides, the CDR3 is TGTGCCAGCAGCTCAGCCGGGACTCAGAAAGAGACCCAGTACTTC. Translated: CASSSAGTQKETQYF.

V and J are TRBV11-2 and TRBJ2-7; tentative D call: TRBD2 (9 bases). The germline gives CDR1 SGHAT, CDR2 FQNNGV. This CDR3 contains 16 residues. With 7 bases removed from V and 2 bases from J, the gap between germline ends came to 21 bases. The CDR3 bases are TGTGCCAGCACCCAGGGGGCTAGCGGGACCGCCTACGAGCAGTACTTC. Protein sequence: CASTQGASGTAYEQYF.

This chain connects TRBV5-6 to TRBJ2-3; D might be TRBD1 (5 bases). Germline V lookup: CDR1 SGHDT, CDR2 YYEEEE. CDR3 length: 16 amino acids. Trimming shortened V by 4 bases and J by 2 bases, and 17 bases separated the two germline ends. The CDR3 coding sequence is TGTGCCAGCAGCCTTGGGGCCACCCGCCCCACAGATACGCAGTATTTT. Translating it yields CASSLGATRPTDTQYF.

This chain connects TRBV19 to TRBJ2-1; 8 bases line up with TRBD1. The CDR3 contains 18 residues. The germline CDR1 and CDR2 sequences are LNHDA and SQIVND (reference sequence). Unmatched junction bases numbered 18, after V lost 5 bases and J lost 6 bases. CDR3 residues: CASSSWTGRLAAFNEQFF. The CDR3 bases are TGTGCCAGTAGTTCCTGGACAGGGAGGTTAGCGGCTTTCAATGAGCAGTTCTTC.

J is TRBJ2-1 and V is TRBV6-1, with 11 bases matching TRBD2. The V segment lost 7 bases and the J segment 8 bases; nucleotides outside the gene matches: 10. This CDR3 has 15 amino acids. Germline lookup yields CDR1 MNHNS and CDR2 SASEGT. The CDR3 sequence: CASTIGGTSGYEQFF. In nucleotides, the CDR3 is TGTGCCAGCACCATCGGGGGGACTAGCGGTTATGAGCAGTTCTTC.

The V gene is TRBV10-3, the J gene TRBJ1-1, with D hard to call. Germline assignment: CDR1 ENHRY and CDR2 SYGVKD. V was clipped by 0 bases and J by 1 base, with 15 bases between them. This CDR3 contains 17 residues. The CDR3 sequence is CAISESIVVRRNTEAFF. DNA for the CDR3: TGTGCCATCAGTGAGTCGATAGTCGTTCGAAGGAACACTGAAGCTTTCTTT.

This chain connects TRBV28 to TRBJ1-1; 8 bases match TRBD1. Germline lookup yields CDR1 MDHEN and CDR2 SYDVKM. V lost 7 bases to trimming and J lost 1 base; unmatched junction nucleotides: 11. This CDR3 has 16 amino acids. This chain's CDR3 is CASKLAGGAGNTEAFF. The CDR3 coding sequence is TGTGCCAGCAAACTGGCAGGGGGCGCCGGGAACACTGAAGCTTTCTTT. The full variable domain, completed using reference TRBV28 and TRBJ1-1, is DVKVTQSSRYLVKRTGEKVFLECVQDMDHENMFWYRQDPGLGLRLIYFSYDVKMKEKGDIPEGYSVSREKKERFSLILESASTNQTSMYLCASKLAGGAGNTEAFFGQGTRLTVV.